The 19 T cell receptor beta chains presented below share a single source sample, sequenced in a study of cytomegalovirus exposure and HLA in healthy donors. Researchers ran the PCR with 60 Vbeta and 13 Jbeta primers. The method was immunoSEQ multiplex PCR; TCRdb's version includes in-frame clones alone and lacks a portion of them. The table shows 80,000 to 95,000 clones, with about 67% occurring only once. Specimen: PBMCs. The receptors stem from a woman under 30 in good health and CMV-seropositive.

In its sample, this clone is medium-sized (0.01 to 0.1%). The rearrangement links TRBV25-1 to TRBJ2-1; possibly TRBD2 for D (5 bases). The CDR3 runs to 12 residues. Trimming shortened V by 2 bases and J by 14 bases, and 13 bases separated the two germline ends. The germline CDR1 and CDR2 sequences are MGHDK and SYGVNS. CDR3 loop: CASSEGRGPEFF. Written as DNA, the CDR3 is TGTGCCAGCAGTGAAGGAAGAGGGCCGGAGTTCTTC.

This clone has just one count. CDR3 in amino acids: CSVAGDMLSTDTQYF. CDR3 sequence (DNA): TGCAGCGTTGCCGGGGACATGTTGTCCACAGATACGCAGTATTTT. This rearrangement joins TRBV29-1 to TRBJ2-3; a weak D match, TRBD1 (6 bases). This CDR3 is built from 15 residues. V lost 4 bases to trimming and J lost 2 bases, with 16 bases between them. CDR1 and CDR2 (germline): SQVTM, ANQGSEA.

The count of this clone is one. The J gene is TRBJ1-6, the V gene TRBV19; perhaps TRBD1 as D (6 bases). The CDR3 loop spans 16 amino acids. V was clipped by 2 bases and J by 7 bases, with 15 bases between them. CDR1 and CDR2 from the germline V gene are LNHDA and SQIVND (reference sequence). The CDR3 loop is CASSINRDMRNSPLHF. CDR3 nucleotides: TGTGCCAGTAGTATAAACAGGGATATGAGGAATTCACCCCTCCACTTT. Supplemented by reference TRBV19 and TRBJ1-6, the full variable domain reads DGGITQSPKYLFRKEGQNVTLSCEQNLNHDAMYWYRQDPGQGLRLIYYSQIVNDFQKGDIAEGYSVSREKKESFPLTVTSAQKNPTAFYLCASSINRDMRNSPLHFGNGTRLTVT.

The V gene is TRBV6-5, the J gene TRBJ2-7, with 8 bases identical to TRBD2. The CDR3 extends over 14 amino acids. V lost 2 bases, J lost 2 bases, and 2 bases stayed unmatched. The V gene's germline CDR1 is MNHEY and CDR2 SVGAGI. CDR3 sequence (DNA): TGTGCCAGCAGTTACCGGGAGGGAACCTACGAGCAGTACTTC. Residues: CASSYREGTYEQYF.

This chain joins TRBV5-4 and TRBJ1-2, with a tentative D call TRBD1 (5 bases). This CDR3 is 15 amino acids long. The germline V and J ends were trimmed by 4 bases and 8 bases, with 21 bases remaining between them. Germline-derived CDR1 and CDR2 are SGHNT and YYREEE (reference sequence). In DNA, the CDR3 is TGTGCCAGCAGCACGGGGGGAGATGGGCTAGGCGGCTACACCTTC. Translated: CASSTGGDGLGGYTF.

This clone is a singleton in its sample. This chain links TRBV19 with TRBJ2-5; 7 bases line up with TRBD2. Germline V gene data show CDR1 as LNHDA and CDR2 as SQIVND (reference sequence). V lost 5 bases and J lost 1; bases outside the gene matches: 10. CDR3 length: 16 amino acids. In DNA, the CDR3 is TGTGCCAGTAGTCGGGGGGTAGCCCTATTCCAAGAGACCCAGTACTTC. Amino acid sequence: CASSRGVALFQETQYF.

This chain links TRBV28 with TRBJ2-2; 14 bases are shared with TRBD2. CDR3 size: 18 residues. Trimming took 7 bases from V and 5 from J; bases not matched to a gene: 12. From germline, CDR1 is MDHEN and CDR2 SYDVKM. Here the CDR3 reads CASNPRRLAGGATGELFF. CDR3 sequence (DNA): TGTGCCAGCAATCCCCGTCGACTAGCGGGAGGGGCAACCGGGGAGCTGTTTTTT.

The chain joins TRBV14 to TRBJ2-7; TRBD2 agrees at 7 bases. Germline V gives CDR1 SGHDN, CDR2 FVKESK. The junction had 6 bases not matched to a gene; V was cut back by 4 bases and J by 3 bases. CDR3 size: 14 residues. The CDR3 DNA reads TGTGCCAGCAGCCTGGGAGGGAGGGTCTACGAGCAGTACTTC. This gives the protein CASSLGGRVYEQYF. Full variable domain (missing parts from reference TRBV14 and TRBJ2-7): EAGVTQFPSHSVIEKGQTVTLRCDPISGHDNLYWYRRVMGKEIKFLLHFVKESKQDESGMPNNRFLAERTGGTYSTLKVQPAELEDSGVYFCASSLGGRVYEQYFGPGTRLTVT.

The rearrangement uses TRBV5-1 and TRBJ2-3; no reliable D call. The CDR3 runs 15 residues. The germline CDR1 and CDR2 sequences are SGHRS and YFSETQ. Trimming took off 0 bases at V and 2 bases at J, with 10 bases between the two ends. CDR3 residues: CASSLASVITDTQYF. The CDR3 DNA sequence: TGCGCCAGCAGCTTGGCGAGCGTCATCACAGATACGCAGTATTTT.

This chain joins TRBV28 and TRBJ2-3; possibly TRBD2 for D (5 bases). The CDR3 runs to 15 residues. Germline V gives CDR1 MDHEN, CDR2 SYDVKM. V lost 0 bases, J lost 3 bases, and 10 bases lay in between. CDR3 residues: CASSLWVGDTDTQYF. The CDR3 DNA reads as TGTGCCAGCAGTTTATGGGTCGGGGATACAGATACGCAGTATTTT.

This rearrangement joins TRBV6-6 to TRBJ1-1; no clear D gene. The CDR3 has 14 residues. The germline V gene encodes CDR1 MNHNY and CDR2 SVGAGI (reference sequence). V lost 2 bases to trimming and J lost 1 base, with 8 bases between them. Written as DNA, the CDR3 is TGTGCCAGCAGTTACCCGGTCCCGAACACTGAAGCTTTCTTT. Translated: CASSYPVPNTEAFF.

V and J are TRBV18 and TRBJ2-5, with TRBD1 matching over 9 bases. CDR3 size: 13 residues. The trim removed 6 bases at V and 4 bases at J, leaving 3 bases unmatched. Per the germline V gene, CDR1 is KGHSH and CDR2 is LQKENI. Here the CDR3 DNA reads TGTGCCAGCTCGCCGGGACAGGGAGAGACCCAGTACTTC. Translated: CASSPGQGETQYF.

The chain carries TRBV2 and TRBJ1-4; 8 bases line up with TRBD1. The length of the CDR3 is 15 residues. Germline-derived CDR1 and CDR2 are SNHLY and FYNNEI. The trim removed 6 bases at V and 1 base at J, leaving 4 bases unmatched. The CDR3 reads CASRPTGVTNEKLFF. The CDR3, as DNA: TGTGCCAGCAGGCCGACAGGGGTAACTAATGAAAAACTGTTTTTT.

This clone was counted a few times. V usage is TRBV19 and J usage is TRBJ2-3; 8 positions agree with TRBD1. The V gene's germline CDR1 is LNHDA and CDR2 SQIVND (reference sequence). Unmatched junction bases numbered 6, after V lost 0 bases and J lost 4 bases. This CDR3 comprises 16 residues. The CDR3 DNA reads TGTGCCAGTAGTATAGAAGACAGGGGTATGTCAGATACGCAGTATTTT. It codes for CASSIEDRGMSDTQYF.

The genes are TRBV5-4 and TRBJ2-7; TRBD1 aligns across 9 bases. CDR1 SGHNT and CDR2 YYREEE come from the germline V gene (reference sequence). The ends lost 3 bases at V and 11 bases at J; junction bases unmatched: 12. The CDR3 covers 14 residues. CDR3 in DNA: TGTGCCAGCAGCTCGGGACAGGGAGGGCCAGAGAAGTACTTC. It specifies CASSSGQGGPEKYF. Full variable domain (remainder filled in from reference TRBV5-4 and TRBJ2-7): ETGVTQSPTHLIKTRGQQVTLRCSSQSGHNTVSWYQQALGQGPQFIFQYYREEENGRGNFPPRFSGLQFPNYSSELNVNALELDDSALYLCASSSGQGGPEKYFGPGTRLTVT.

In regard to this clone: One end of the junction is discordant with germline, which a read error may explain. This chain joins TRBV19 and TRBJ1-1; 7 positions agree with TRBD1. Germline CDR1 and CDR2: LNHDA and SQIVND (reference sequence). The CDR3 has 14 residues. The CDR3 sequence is CASSLDRVVTEAFF. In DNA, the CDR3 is TGTGCCAGTAGTCTAGACAGGGTCGTCACTGAAGCTTTCTTT.

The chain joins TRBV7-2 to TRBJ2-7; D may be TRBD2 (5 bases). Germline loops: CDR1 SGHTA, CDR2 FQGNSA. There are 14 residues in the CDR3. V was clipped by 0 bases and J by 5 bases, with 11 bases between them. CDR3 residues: CASSLAGDVNEQYF. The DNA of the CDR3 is TGTGCCAGCAGCTTAGCGGGAGATGTCAACGAGCAGTACTTC.

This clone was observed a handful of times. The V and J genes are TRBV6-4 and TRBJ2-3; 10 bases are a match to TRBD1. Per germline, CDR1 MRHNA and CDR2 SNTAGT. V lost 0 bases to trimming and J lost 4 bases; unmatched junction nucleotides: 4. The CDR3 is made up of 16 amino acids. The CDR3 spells CASSDSMTGGADTQYF. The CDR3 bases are TGTGCCAGCAGTGACTCGATGACAGGGGGCGCAGATACGCAGTATTTT.

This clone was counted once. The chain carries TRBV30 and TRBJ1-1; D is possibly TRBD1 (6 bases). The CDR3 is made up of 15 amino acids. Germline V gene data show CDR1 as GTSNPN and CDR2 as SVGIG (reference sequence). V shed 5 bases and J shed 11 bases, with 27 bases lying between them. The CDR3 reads CAWEPGGAAFMDAFF. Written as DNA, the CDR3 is TGTGCCTGGGAACCGGGGGGGGCGGCCTTTATGGATGCTTTCTTT.